This T cell receptor (beta chain) was recorded in a study of CD8+ T cells in alopecia areata. Trimming took 1 base from V and 7 from J, leaving 17 bases between them. The CDR3 totals 15 residues. From germline, CDR1 is GTSNPN and CDR2 SVGIG (reference sequence). Turning to this clone: The antigen remains undetermined.

Notes on the study in general: Possibly as an HLA-related effect, TCR sharing across patients appeared less clear than in mice.

Sequencing templates came from extracted RNA that was reverse transcribed into cDNA. Generated by immunoSEQ multiplex PCR, the TCRdb table keeps only in-frame clones and is missing some. Seen here are 80,000 to 100,000 clones, about 40% observed once, and the top ten hold roughly 18%. The sample's treatment: oral pan-JAK inhibitor, 5-10 mg twice daily. This TCR derives from a human donor with alopecia areata. V gene TRBV30 combines with J gene TRBJ1-5; possibly TRBD1 for D (5 bases). This material consisted of CD8+ T cells sorted from blood, taken at week 24, from a patient treated with tofacitinib. DNA of the CDR3: TGTGCCTGGAGTGGCCCGGGCAGGGTGGGGCAGCCCCAGCATTTT. The encoded protein is CAWSGPGRVGQPQHF.